The following is a T cell receptor (beta chain) sequence with its context. Possible read error: a much larger clone is one base away. These data are taken from a study of molecular identifiers for immune sequencing clone quantification. A single record per CDR3 protein comes from TCRdb applying MiXCR to the PCR reads. This table holds some 590,000 distinct CDR3 sequences, roughly 25% found once. The germline V and J ends were trimmed by 5 bases and 2 bases, with 12 bases remaining between them. CDR3 length: 14 residues. The chain employs TRBV12-3 or TRBV12-4 and TRBJ1-1; D unresolved. The sequenced material came from naive CD8+ T cells from blood, with Jurkat cell RNA spiked in. Subset denoted: FACS-sorted CD8+CD4-CCR7+CD45RA+ naive T cells. The origin of this receptor is a human donor in good health. Some libraries in this study had Jurkat cell RNA spiked in. CDR3 bases: TGTGCCAGCAGTCCACTTCGGCAAAACACTGAAGCTTTCTTT. Its translation is CASSPLRQNTEAFF.